This T cell receptor (beta chain) was documented in a study of blood T cell repertoires in COVID-19. Per the germline V gene, CDR1 is SGHVS and CDR2 is FNYEAQ. V lost 3 bases, J lost 0 bases, and 5 bases lay in between. There are 14 residues in the CDR3. Original handling: Nucleated cell counts were estimated from reference gene primer amplification. The repertoire was sequenced with immunoSEQ multiplex PCR; TCRdb's copy has only in-frame clones and lacks some. That table furnishes V, J and clone size, whereas the DNA furnished D and trimming. The table records some 77,000 clones, roughly nine tenths of them present only once.

V and J are TRBV7-6 and TRBJ1-4; no reliable D call. Sequenced input: peripheral blood. This TCR was sampled from a man aged 30 to 45 with acute or convalescent COVID-19. The CDR3 protein is CASSLAATNEKLFF. In DNA, the CDR3 is TGTGCCAGCAGCTTGGCTGCAACTAATGAAAAACTGTTTTTT.